Following are 29 T cell receptor beta chains from one sample sequenced in a study of untreated major depressive disorder. Sequencing was performed with immunoSEQ multiplex PCR; in TCRdb, only in-frame clones are kept and a portion is missing. The sample contains under 30,000 clones, about 89% of which appear only once. General study findings and limits: Depressed patients' CD4+ T cells carried increased TRBV05-01 (Vbeta 5.1) usage versus control CD4+ T cells.

Antigen specificity for these receptors is unknown. Input material: CD4+ T cells from PBMCs. These receptors came from a young woman with major depressive disorder.

This chain links TRBV2 with TRBJ1-2; D is perhaps TRBD1 (6 bases). Trimming cost V 4 bases and J 4 bases, with 10 bases left between them. The germline CDR1 and CDR2 sequences are SNHLY and FYNNEI. The CDR3 runs 13 residues. The CDR3 here is CASSGRTVYGYTF. CDR3 nucleotides: TGTGCCAGCAGTGGCCGGACAGTCTATGGCTACACCTTC.

A word on this clone: Germline is not matched at one junction end, which may reflect a read error. J is TRBJ2-2 and V is TRBV18; 7 bases align to TRBD1. The CDR3 has 14 residues. Germline CDR1 KGHSH, CDR2 LQKENI. CDR3 sequence: CASSGTANTGELFF. CDR3 sequence (DNA): TGTGCTAGCTCCGGGACAGCCAACACCGGGGAGCTGTTTTTT.

V and J are TRBV6-5 and TRBJ2-1; 7 bases are a match to TRBD2. This CDR3 is built from 15 residues. Germline lookup yields CDR1 MNHEY and CDR2 SVGAGI. Unmatched junction bases numbered 14, after V lost 6 bases and J lost 9 bases. Written as DNA, the CDR3 is TGTGCCAGCAGCCTACGGGGCGGGAGTAGGAGTGAGCAGTTCTTC. It yields the protein CASSLRGGSRSEQFF.

V gene TRBV18 combines with J gene TRBJ2-1; no clear D. CDR1 and CDR2 (germline): KGHSH, LQKENI. The CDR3 is 16 residues long. The germline V and J ends were trimmed by 0 bases and 2 bases, with 11 bases remaining between them. Here the CDR3 reads CASSPPIWVPYNEQFF. The CDR3 DNA sequence: TGTGCCAGCTCACCACCGATCTGGGTCCCCTACAATGAGCAGTTCTTC.

Only a few counts were recorded for this clone. The chain joins TRBV7-6 to TRBJ2-5; D might be TRBD1 or TRBD2, each matching 5 bases. The CDR3 has 15 amino acids. CDR1 and CDR2 from the germline V gene are SGHVS and FNYEAQ. With 4 bases removed from V and 2 bases from J, the gap between germline ends came to 14 bases. CDR3 sequence reads: CASSSGRVWQETQYF. The CDR3, as DNA: TGTGCCAGCAGCTCGGGACGGGTGTGGCAAGAGACCCAGTACTTC.

V usage is TRBV6-1 and J usage is TRBJ1-3; D is unclear. V dropped 2 bases and J dropped 0 bases, with 11 bases sitting between them. This CDR3 contains 16 residues. Germline assignment: CDR1 MNHNS and CDR2 SASEGT. The CDR3 loop is CASSEFLVGSGNTIYF. The CDR3 region has the DNA TGTGCCAGCAGTGAATTCCTTGTCGGCTCTGGAAACACCATATATTTT.

This chain uses TRBV28 with TRBJ2-7; D not certain. CDR1 is MDHEN and CDR2 is SYDVKM in the germline V gene. The CDR3 totals 16 residues. V was clipped by 8 bases and J by 0 bases, with 20 bases between them. The CDR3 protein is CASGASSLPSSYEQYF. CDR3 bases: TGTGCCAGCGGAGCAAGCAGCCTACCGAGCTCCTACGAGCAGTACTTC.

V and J are TRBV14 and TRBJ2-2; D uncertain. This CDR3 comprises 13 residues. The germline V gene encodes CDR1 SGHDN and CDR2 FVKESK. Trimming removed 6 bases from V and 5 bases from J, with 10 bases in between. CDR3 coding DNA: TGTGCCAGCAGTTTGCTGGGAACCGGGGAGCTGTTTTTT. Its translation: CASSLLGTGELFF.

The chain employs TRBV6-4 and TRBJ2-1, with D maybe TRBD2 (6 bases). Trimming cost V 3 bases and J 0 bases, with 9 bases left between them. CDR3 size: 15 residues. Germline V gene sequence: CDR1 MRHNA, CDR2 SNTAGT. CDR3 DNA: TGTGCCAGCAGTGATGCGGGAAGCTCCTACAATGAGCAGTTCTTC. Translating gives CASSDAGSSYNEQFF.

The chain joins TRBV27 to TRBJ1-1, with D perhaps matching TRBD1 (6 bases). This CDR3 contains 11 residues. V was clipped by 6 bases and J by 7 bases, with 9 bases between them. The germline V gene has CDR1 MNHEY and CDR2 SMNVEV (reference sequence). CDR3 DNA sequence: TGTGCCAGCAGGAACAGGGATGAAGCTTTCTTT. Protein sequence: CASRNRDEAFF.

The J gene is TRBJ2-1, the V gene TRBV27, with D tentatively TRBD2 (5 bases). V was trimmed by 4 bases and J by 8 bases, leaving 18 bases between them. The CDR3 extends over 15 amino acids. The germline V gene has CDR1 MNHEY and CDR2 SMNVEV (reference sequence). CDR3 loop: CASSSIAISVYEQFF. In nucleotides, the CDR3 is TGTGCCAGCAGTTCAATAGCGATCTCTGTATATGAGCAGTTCTTC.

This clone was detected only a few times. The J gene is TRBJ1-5, the V gene TRBV5-1; D is unclear. The CDR3 loop spans 16 amino acids. Trimming removed 4 bases from V and 2 bases from J, with 16 bases in between. In germline, CDR1 is SGHRS, CDR2 YFSETQ. This CDR3 reads CASSPDGVVGNQPQHF. The DNA of the CDR3 is TGCGCCAGCAGCCCGGACGGGGTAGTAGGCAATCAGCCCCAGCATTTT.

This chain uses TRBV2 with TRBJ2-1; 9 bases fit TRBD2. Germline V gives CDR1 SNHLY, CDR2 FYNNEI. V trimming: 3 bases; J trimming: 4 bases; junction bases outside the gene matches: 4. This CDR3 is 15 amino acids long. Written as DNA, the CDR3 is TGTGCCAGCAGTGATGCGGGGGGGGTATACAATGAGCAGTTCTTC. Amino acids: CASSDAGGVYNEQFF.

This chain joins TRBV10-3 and TRBJ1-4; D remains ambiguous. Trimming removed 0 bases from V and 5 bases from J, with 4 bases in between. The CDR3 runs to 13 residues. The germline V gene has CDR1 ENHRY and CDR2 SYGVKD. CDR3 DNA sequence: TGTGCCATCAGTGAGTCCGGGAATGAAAAACTGTTTTTT. This translates into CAISESGNEKLFF.

This clone was observed a single time. The gene calls are TRBV5-4 and TRBJ2-5; weak D call: TRBD2 (6 bases). The V gene's germline CDR1 is SGHNT and CDR2 YYREEE (reference sequence). The CDR3 extends over 14 amino acids. V dropped 0 bases and J dropped 3 bases, with 9 bases sitting between them. The chain's CDR3 is CASSLVTGEETQYF. CDR3 DNA sequence: TGTGCCAGCAGCTTGGTAACGGGAGAAGAGACCCAGTACTTC.

The genes are TRBV6-6 and TRBJ1-6, with 11 bases fitting TRBD1. The CDR3 has 15 amino acids. The germline V gene encodes CDR1 MNHNY and CDR2 SVGAGI (reference sequence). V shed 2 bases, J shed 10 bases, and the junction held 4 bases outside the gene matches. The CDR3 here is CASSYTDRGRSPLHF. The DNA for the CDR3 is TGTGCCAGCAGTTACACGGACAGGGGGCGGTCACCCCTCCACTTT.

The chain uses TRBV28 and TRBJ1-2, with a possible D match to TRBD1 (6 bases). Germline loops: CDR1 MDHEN, CDR2 SYDVKM. CDR3 length equals 14 residues. The V end was cut by 4 bases, the J end by 6 bases, with 15 bases between. The DNA for the CDR3 is TGTGCCAGCAGTTCCATTCCAGGGGTCGATGGCTACACCTTC. Translated: CASSSIPGVDGYTF.

CDR3 sequence (DNA): TGTGCCAGCAGGCAGGACAGGGCAGGGACTGAAGCTTTCTTT. This codes for CASRQDRAGTEAFF. This chain links TRBV6-1 with TRBJ1-1; 8 bases match TRBD1. This CDR3 comprises 14 residues. V shed 6 bases and J 5 bases; nucleotides not matched to a gene: 8. CDR1 is MNHNS, CDR2 SASEGT, per germline.

The rearrangement uses TRBV5-1 and TRBJ2-1; 14 bases line up with TRBD2. This CDR3 is 20 amino acids long. The trim removed 4 bases at V and 0 bases at J, leaving 12 bases unmatched. The germline V gene has CDR1 SGHRS and CDR2 YFSETQ. The CDR3 sequence: CASSHPGLAGESSSYNEQFF. CDR3 sequence (DNA): TGCGCCAGCAGCCACCCGGGACTAGCGGGAGAGTCCAGCTCCTACAATGAGCAGTTCTTC.

The chain uses TRBV6-6 and TRBJ1-2; D gene unclear. Trimming cost V 6 bases and J 12 bases, with 26 bases left between them. CDR3 length: 15 residues. In germline, CDR1 is MNHNY, CDR2 SVGAGI (reference sequence). The CDR3 loop reads CASRQTESNLQTDTF. CDR3 in DNA: TGTGCCAGCAGGCAGACGGAGTCAAATCTTCAGACTGACACCTTC.

The CDR3 DNA sequence: TGTGCCAGCAGCTCAGCTTCTGGAAACACCATATATTTT. Translating gives CASSSASGNTIYF. The gene calls are TRBV7-2 and TRBJ1-3; D not resolved. The CDR3 has 13 amino acids. V was trimmed by 4 bases and J by 1 base, leaving 5 bases between them. Looked up from germline, CDR1 is SGHTA and CDR2 is FQGNSA.

The rearrangement links TRBV9 to TRBJ1-3; no definite D call. Germline values: CDR1 SGDLS, CDR2 YYNGEE. This CDR3 region has 16 residues. With 0 bases removed from V and 0 bases from J, the gap between germline ends came to 10 bases. The CDR3 is CASSVANTVSGNTIYF. In DNA, the CDR3 is TGTGCCAGCAGCGTAGCAAATACGGTCTCTGGAAACACCATATATTTT.

This clone has only a few counts. The chain is built from TRBV6-6 and TRBJ2-7, with D possibly matching TRBD1 (6 bases). Germline CDR1 is MNHNY and CDR2 is SVGAGI (reference sequence). The germline V and J ends were trimmed by 6 bases and 1 base, with 19 bases remaining between them. The CDR3 has 16 amino acids. The DNA for the CDR3 is TGTGCCAGCAGCGATCGGAACTCAGGGGAGTCCTACGAGCAGTACTTC. As protein: CASSDRNSGESYEQYF.

This chain connects TRBV25-1 to TRBJ1-4; D is unresolved. CDR1 is MGHDK, CDR2 SYGVNS, per germline. Trimming stripped 3 bases from V and 0 bases from J, with 11 bases between. The CDR3 has 16 amino acids. CDR3 amino acids: CASSDGASSTNEKLFF. CDR3 nucleotide sequence: TGTGCCAGCAGTGACGGTGCCAGCTCAACTAATGAAAAACTGTTTTTT.

The chain has TRBV4-2 and TRBJ1-5; TRBD1 agrees at 7 bases. This CDR3 has 17 residues. The germline V gene has CDR1 LGHNA and CDR2 YNFKEQ. With 0 bases clipped from V and 2 bases from J, the junction kept 7 bases outside the gene matches. CDR3 protein: CASSQELDRKGNQPQHF. The CDR3 DNA is TGTGCCAGCAGCCAAGAGTTGGACAGGAAAGGCAATCAGCCCCAGCATTTT.

This clone has just one count. This chain connects TRBV4-1 to TRBJ1-2; 12 nucleotides agree with TRBD1. The CDR3 is made up of 19 amino acids. V was clipped by 1 base and J by 4 bases; unmatched bases: 13. Germline CDR1 MGHRA, CDR2 YSYEKL. The CDR3 here is CASSQGTRDRGLFSYGYTF. In DNA form, the CDR3 reads TGCGCCAGCAGCCAAGGAACCCGGGACAGGGGGCTTTTCAGCTATGGCTACACCTTC.

As concerns this clone: The sample carries other DNA sequences with the same CDR3. This chain uses TRBV6-1 with TRBJ2-5; maybe TRBD1 (6 bases). The CDR3 covers 13 residues. V was clipped by 6 bases and J by 4 bases, with 12 bases between them. CDR1 and CDR2 (germline): MNHNS, SASEGT. The CDR3 DNA is TGTGCCAGCAGCCAGACAGGTAGAGAGACCCAGTACTTC. The encoded protein is CASSQTGRETQYF.

The CDR3 reads CASSLMGQSSYEQYF. The DNA for the CDR3 is TGCGCCAGCAGCTTGATGGGGCAGAGCTCCTACGAGCAGTACTTC. The rearrangement joins TRBV5-1 to TRBJ2-7, with D perhaps TRBD1 (5 bases). Germline lookup yields CDR1 SGHRS and CDR2 YFSETQ. CDR3 length equals 15 residues. V dropped 1 base and J dropped 0 bases, with 11 bases sitting between them.

V and J are TRBV19 and TRBJ1-5, with 8 bases matching TRBD1. Germline-derived CDR1 and CDR2 are LNHDA and SQIVND (reference sequence). After removal of 10 bases from V and 2 bases from J, the junction contained 16 bases not matched to a gene. The CDR3 length is 17 residues. The CDR3 nucleotides read TGTGCCACCAGTACAGGGGGAGCTCAACCGGGCAATCAGCCCCAGCATTTT. It encodes CATSTGGAQPGNQPQHF.